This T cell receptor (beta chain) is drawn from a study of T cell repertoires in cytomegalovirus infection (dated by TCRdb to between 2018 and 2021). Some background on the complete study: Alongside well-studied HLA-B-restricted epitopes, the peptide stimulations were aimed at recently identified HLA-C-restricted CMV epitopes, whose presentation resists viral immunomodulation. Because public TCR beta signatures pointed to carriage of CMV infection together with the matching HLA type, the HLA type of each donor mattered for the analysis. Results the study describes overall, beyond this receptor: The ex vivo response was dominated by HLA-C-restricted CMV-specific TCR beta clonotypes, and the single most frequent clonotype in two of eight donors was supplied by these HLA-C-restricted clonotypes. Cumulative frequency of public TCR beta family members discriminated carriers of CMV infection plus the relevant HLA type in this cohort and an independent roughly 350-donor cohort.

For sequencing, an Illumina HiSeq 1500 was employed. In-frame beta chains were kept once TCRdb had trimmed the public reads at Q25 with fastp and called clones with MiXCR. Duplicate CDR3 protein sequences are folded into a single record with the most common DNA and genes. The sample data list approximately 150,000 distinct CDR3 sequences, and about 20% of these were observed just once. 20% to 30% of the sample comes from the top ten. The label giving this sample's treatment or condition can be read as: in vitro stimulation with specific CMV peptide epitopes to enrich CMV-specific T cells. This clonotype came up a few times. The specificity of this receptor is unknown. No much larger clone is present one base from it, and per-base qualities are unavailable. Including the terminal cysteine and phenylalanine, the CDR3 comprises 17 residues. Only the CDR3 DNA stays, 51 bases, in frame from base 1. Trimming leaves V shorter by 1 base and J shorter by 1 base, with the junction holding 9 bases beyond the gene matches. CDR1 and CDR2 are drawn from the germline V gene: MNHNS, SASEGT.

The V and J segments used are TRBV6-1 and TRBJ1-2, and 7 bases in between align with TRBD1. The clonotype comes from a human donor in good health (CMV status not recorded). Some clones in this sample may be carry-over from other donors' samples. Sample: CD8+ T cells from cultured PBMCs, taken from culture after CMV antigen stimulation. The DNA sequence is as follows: TGTGCCAGCAGTGAAGAGTCCCGGGGACAGTATAACTATGGCTACACCTTC. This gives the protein CASSEESRGQYNYGYTF.